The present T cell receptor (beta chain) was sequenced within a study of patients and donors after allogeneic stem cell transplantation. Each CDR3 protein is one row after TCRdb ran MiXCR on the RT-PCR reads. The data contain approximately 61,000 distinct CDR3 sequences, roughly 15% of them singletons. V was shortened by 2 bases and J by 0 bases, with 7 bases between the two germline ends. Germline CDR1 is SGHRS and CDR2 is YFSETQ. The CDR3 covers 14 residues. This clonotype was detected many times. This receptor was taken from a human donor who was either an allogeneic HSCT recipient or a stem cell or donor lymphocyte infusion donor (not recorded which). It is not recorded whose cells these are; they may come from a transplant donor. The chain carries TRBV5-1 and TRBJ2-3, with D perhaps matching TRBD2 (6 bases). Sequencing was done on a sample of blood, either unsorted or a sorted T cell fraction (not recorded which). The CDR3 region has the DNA TGCGCCAGCAGCTTTGGGACTAGCACAGATACGCAGTATTTT. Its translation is CASSFGTSTDTQYF.